The 7 T cell receptor beta chains presented below share a single source sample, sequenced in a study of post-analysis software for immune sequencing data. Study results and caveats: TRBV5-6, TRBV5-1 and TRBV20-1 belonged to a set of a handful of TRBV segments that were more frequent in patients than controls.

Libraries were made from TCR beta cDNA, and they carried unique molecular identifiers. MiXCR, run by TCRdb on the PCR reads, gives a single entry per CDR3 protein. Of 170,000 or so distinct CDR3 sequences listed, over 25% are singletons. Which antigens these TCRs recognize remains unknown. The sequenced material came from blood. These receptors all stem from a girl between 10 and 17 years old with multiple sclerosis.

This chain joins TRBV27 and TRBJ2-1; D may be TRBD2 (5 bases). V lost 3 bases to trimming and J lost 0 bases, with 12 bases between them. The CDR3 runs to 16 residues. Germline assignment: CDR1 MNHEY and CDR2 SMNVEV (reference sequence). The CDR3 loop reads CASSFRAGNSYNEQFF. In nucleotides, the CDR3 is TGTGCCAGCAGTTTCCGGGCGGGTAACTCCTACAATGAGCAGTTCTTC.

This rearrangement joins TRBV7-9 to TRBJ2-7, with a possible D match to TRBD1 (6 bases). V lost 4 bases to trimming and J lost 5 bases, with 21 bases between them. The CDR3 spans 16 residues. Per germline, CDR1 SEHNR and CDR2 FQNEAQ (reference sequence). The CDR3 DNA is TGTGCCAGCAGCTCCCAGGAGGAAGACAGGCAGGACGAGCAGTACTTC. Residues: CASSSQEEDRQDEQYF.

This clonotype has only a few counts. The V gene is TRBV3-1, the J gene TRBJ2-1; no clear D. The CDR3 is 11 residues long. Trimming took 0 bases from V and 15 from J, leaving 9 bases between them. Germline CDR1 reads LGHDT; CDR2 reads YNNKEL (reference sequence). The CDR3 DNA reads as TGTGCCAGCAGCCAAGACATCAGGCGGTTCTTC. The encoded protein is CASSQDIRRFF.

At least ten counts were recorded for this clonotype. V is TRBV6-6 and J is TRBJ2-3; 10 nucleotides match TRBD2. The germline CDR1 and CDR2 sequences are MNHNY and SVGAGI (reference sequence). The junction had 3 bases not matched to a gene; V was cut back by 2 bases and J by 4 bases. The CDR3 is 15 amino acids. CDR3 coding DNA: TGTGCCAGCAGTTACGCTAGCGGGAGATCAGATACGCAGTATTTT. This encodes CASSYASGRSDTQYF.

There are a few counts of this clonotype. The chain links TRBV5-4 to TRBJ2-5; 9 positions agree with TRBD2. Germline V gene lookup returns CDR1 SGHNT and CDR2 YYREEE (reference sequence). Losses at the gene ends were 2 bases for V and 5 bases for J; bases not matched to a gene: 10. The CDR3 has 16 residues. CDR3 bases: TGTGCCAGCAGCTTAGAAGCAGCGGGAGGATTGGAGACCCAGTACTTC. Translated: CASSLEAAGGLETQYF.

On this clonotype itself: This may be a read error: a much more frequent sequence differs by one nucleotide. V and J are TRBV7-2 and TRBJ2-3; the D is unclear. The CDR3 loop spans 12 amino acids. Germline V gene sequence: CDR1 SGHTA, CDR2 FQGNSA. The germline V and J ends were trimmed by 2 bases and 4 bases, with 4 bases remaining between them. The CDR3 loop reads CTSSLRADTQYF. The DNA for the CDR3 is TGTACCAGCAGCTTAAGGGCAGATACGCAGTATTTT.

The table lists this clonotype with many counts. V usage is TRBV29-1 and J usage is TRBJ2-7, with D perhaps being TRBD1 or TRBD2 (5 bases each). CDR1 is SQVTM, CDR2 ANQGSEA, per germline. The CDR3 length is 13 residues. V lost 6 bases, J lost 7 bases, and 19 bases lay in between. The CDR3 coding sequence is TGCAGCGTGGTGGCCGGGGCCCTAGGGGAGCAGTACTTC. This codes for CSVVAGALGEQYF.